The present TCR beta chain was sequenced within a study of cytomegalovirus exposure and HLA in healthy donors. The PCR employed 60 Vbeta primers together with 13 Jbeta primers. TCRdb's copy holds only in-frame clones and misses some; the assay was immunoSEQ multiplex PCR. The sample totals 200,000 to 250,000 clones; its top ten clones hold 0.9% to 1.4%. V shed 6 bases and J 0 bases; nucleotides not matched to a gene: 5. Germline assignment: CDR1 LNHDA and CDR2 SQIVND (reference sequence). The CDR3 sequence is 15 residues long. The sample comprised PBMCs. The rearrangement joins TRBV19 to TRBJ2-1, with 7 bases matching TRBD1. The TCR comes from a girl aged 2 to 10 in good health and CMV-seropositive. Here the CDR3 reads CASRTTGSSYNEQFF. DNA of the CDR3: TGTGCCAGTAGAACGACAGGGAGCTCCTACAATGAGCAGTTCTTC. The whole variable domain, filled in from reference TRBV19 and TRBJ2-1, reads DGGITQSPKYLFRKEGQNVTLSCEQNLNHDAMYWYRQDPGQGLRLIYYSQIVNDFQKGDIAEGYSVSREKKESFPLTVTSAQKNPTAFYLCASRTTGSSYNEQFFGPGTRLTVL.